The 13 T cell receptor beta chains below were found in one sample sequenced in a study of T cells after yellow fever vaccination. TCRdb called the 5' RACE reads again in MiXCR, with one record for every CDR3 protein. The sample records 300,000 to 350,000 distinct CDR3 sequences, 3.5% to 4.5% being singletons. Sample: PBMCs, taken 5 days after the yellow fever booster vaccination. The receptors were sampled from a man between 18 and 29 years old who received the YFV17D yellow fever vaccine.

The chain combines TRBV2 with TRBJ2-2; 9 bases match TRBD2. The CDR3 runs 17 residues. Germline V gene data show CDR1 as SNHLY and CDR2 as FYNNEI. V dropped 4 bases and J dropped 3; count of bases not matched to a gene: 9. This chain's CDR3 is CASSAAGGRKYTGELFF. CDR3 coding DNA: TGTGCCAGCAGTGCCGCGGGGGGGCGGAAGTACACCGGGGAGCTGTTTTTT.

A few counts support this clonotype. The rearrangement links TRBV11-2 to TRBJ1-6; weak D call: TRBD1 (5 bases). The CDR3 spans 15 residues. Trimming cost V 4 bases and J 7 bases, with 14 bases left between them. Germline V gives CDR1 SGHAT, CDR2 FQNNGV. CDR3 amino acids: CASSSLQGLNSPLHF. CDR3 in DNA: TGTGCCAGCAGCTCACTTCAGGGCCTAAATTCACCCCTCCACTTT.

This clonotype was seen repeatedly, ten times or more. The chain joins TRBV6-6 to TRBJ2-1; 7 bases are shared with TRBD1. CDR3 length: 12 amino acids. J was trimmed by 10 bases and V by 6 bases; bases with no gene match: 6. Germline loops: CDR1 MNHNY, CDR2 SVGAGI (reference sequence). DNA of the CDR3: TGTGCCAGCAGGGTACAGGGGATCGAGCAGTTCTTC. The encoded protein is CASRVQGIEQFF.

This clonotype was found many times. The chain links TRBV20-1 to TRBJ1-1, with no clear D. Germline V CDR1 and CDR2: DFQATT, SNEGSKA (reference sequence). Trimming took off 6 bases at V and 0 bases at J, with 11 bases between the two ends. This CDR3 comprises 13 residues. CDR3 in amino acids: CSAMLHMNTEAFF. The CDR3 DNA reads as TGCAGTGCGATGCTGCACATGAACACTGAAGCTTTCTTT.

CDR3 loop: CASSMPGALGGEQFF. The CDR3 nucleotides read TGTGCCAGTAGTATGCCCGGGGCCCTCGGGGGTGAGCAGTTCTTC. The J gene is TRBJ2-1, the V gene TRBV19, with TRBD2 as a possible D gene (6 bases). The CDR3 is made up of 15 amino acids. V lost 3 bases to trimming and J lost 9 bases, with 18 bases between them. Looked up from germline, CDR1 is LNHDA and CDR2 is SQIVND (reference sequence).

A few counts support this clonotype. The chain joins TRBV6-6 to TRBJ2-7; D is unresolved. V shed 7 bases and J shed 0 bases, with 7 bases lying between them. The CDR3 spans 12 residues. CDR1 is MNHNY and CDR2 is SVGAGI in the germline V gene (reference sequence). The CDR3 DNA reads as TGTGCCAGCACCCAGAGCTCCTACGAGCAGTACTTC. It encodes CASTQSSYEQYF.

In its sample, this clonotype was seen a few times. This chain joins TRBV20-1 and TRBJ2-1; possibly TRBD1 or TRBD2 for D (6 bases each). The CDR3 extends over 15 amino acids. Looked up from germline, CDR1 is DFQATT and CDR2 is SNEGSKA (reference sequence). V lost 6 bases and J lost 0, with 15 bases in between. CDR3 residues: CSADGRGPSYNEQFF. CDR3 coding DNA: TGCAGTGCCGATGGACGGGGGCCCTCCTACAATGAGCAGTTCTTC.

Only a few counts were recorded for this clonotype. The CDR3 protein is CAIMAGNYGYTF. The CDR3 DNA follows: TGTGCCATCATGGCGGGTAACTATGGCTACACCTTC. The chain employs TRBV10-3 and TRBJ1-2; D is uncertain. This CDR3 contains 12 residues. Germline V lookup: CDR1 ENHRY, CDR2 SYGVKD. Trimming took off 7 bases at V and 1 base at J, with 7 bases between the two ends.

Only a few counts were recorded for this clonotype. The V call is TRBV29-1, the J call TRBJ2-3; D unclear. The germline V gene encodes CDR1 SQVTM and CDR2 ANQGSEA. The CDR3 spans 13 residues. V was trimmed by 3 bases and J by 1 base, leaving 8 bases between them. CDR3 residues: CSVEGSGTDTQYF. CDR3 DNA sequence: TGCAGCGTTGAGGGTTCCGGCACAGATACGCAGTATTTT.

The chain joins TRBV25-1 to TRBJ2-4; D is possibly TRBD1 (6 bases). V was trimmed by 8 bases and J by 8 bases, leaving 16 bases between them. The CDR3 extends over 13 amino acids. Germline V gene sequence: CDR1 MGHDK, CDR2 SYGVNS. CDR3 bases: TGTGCCAGCGGTAGGACAGATGGAGACATTCAGTACTTC. Its protein is CASGRTDGDIQYF.

This clonotype was observed a few times. The rearrangement uses TRBV12-3 or TRBV12-4 and TRBJ1-5; D is possibly TRBD1 (5 bases). V was clipped by 3 bases and J by 3 bases, with 18 bases between them. This CDR3 is 17 amino acids long. The CDR3 DNA follows: TGTGCCAGCAGTTTCGGGGGAGCTTGGGTAAACAATCAGCCCCAGCATTTT. Protein product: CASSFGGAWVNNQPQHF.

This clonotype came up a few times. The chain recombines TRBV18 with TRBJ2-6; 7 bases agree with TRBD1. V gave up 5 bases and J gave up 2 bases; unmatched junction bases: 12. Germline loops: CDR1 KGHSH, CDR2 LQKENI. The CDR3 length is 18 residues. CDR3 nucleotides: TGTGCCAGCTCAGAGACCCCACAGGGGACAGCTGGGGCCAACGTCCTGACTTTC. Translated: CASSETPQGTAGANVLTF.

This clonotype occurred many times. V gene TRBV9 combines with J gene TRBJ2-7, with no clear D. CDR1 is SGDLS and CDR2 is YYNGEE in the germline V gene. The CDR3 contains 15 residues. V was cut by 0 bases and J by 0 bases, with 10 bases left in between. The CDR3, as DNA: TGTGCCAGCAGCGTAGCTGTAGGCCTCTCCTACGAGCAGTACTTC. Its protein is CASSVAVGLSYEQYF.